The sequence of this T cell receptor (beta chain) was determined in a study of glioma-infiltrating T cells. TCR alpha and beta CDR3 regions were amplified from RNA using iRepertoire nested multiplex PCR. TCRdb re-called the multiplex PCR reads with MiXCR, one entry per CDR3 protein. The sample carries fewer than 500,000 distinct CDR3 sequences, 35% to 45% recorded once. In this sample, this clonotype turned up a few times. Its antigen remains unknown. Study-level results: Patients with low tissue-blood divergence carried a signature set of shared blood CDR3 motifs. Very few CDR3 sequences were shared between tissue and blood. Non-neoplastic patients had below-expected tissue-blood divergence, while all gliomas exceeded expectation.

Material for sequencing was glioma tissue, nonneoplastic brain tissue, or PBMCs (not recorded which). This TCR was recovered from a human donor with low-grade glioma or glioblastoma, undergoing nonglioma brain surgery, or in good health (not recorded which).

The CDR3 nucleotides read TGCAGTGCCACTAAATCCGGGACTAGCGGTTCCTACGAGCAGTACTTC. It encodes CSATKSGTSGSYEQYF. This chain links TRBV20-1 with TRBJ2-7; 11 bases fit TRBD2. This CDR3 region has 16 residues. J was trimmed by 1 base and V by 6 bases; bases with no gene match: 11. In germline, CDR1 is DFQATT, CDR2 SNEGSKA (reference sequence).